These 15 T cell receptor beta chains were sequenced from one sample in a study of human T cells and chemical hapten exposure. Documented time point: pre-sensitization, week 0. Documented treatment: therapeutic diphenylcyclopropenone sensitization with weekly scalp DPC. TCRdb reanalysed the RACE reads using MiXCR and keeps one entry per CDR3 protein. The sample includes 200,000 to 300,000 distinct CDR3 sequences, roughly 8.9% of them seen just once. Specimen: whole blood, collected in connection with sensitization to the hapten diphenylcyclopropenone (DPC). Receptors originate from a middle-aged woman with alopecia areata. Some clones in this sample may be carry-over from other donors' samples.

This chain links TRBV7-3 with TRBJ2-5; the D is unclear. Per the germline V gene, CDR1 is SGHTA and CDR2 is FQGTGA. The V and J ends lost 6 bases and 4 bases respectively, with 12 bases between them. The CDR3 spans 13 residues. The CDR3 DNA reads TGTGCCAGCAGTACCTTTCTAGGAGAGACCCAGTACTTC. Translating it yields CASSTFLGETQYF.

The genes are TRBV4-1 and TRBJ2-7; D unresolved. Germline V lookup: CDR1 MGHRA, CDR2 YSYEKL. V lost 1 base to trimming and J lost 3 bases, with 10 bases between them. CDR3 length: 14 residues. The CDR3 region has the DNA TGCGCCAGCAGCCAAGTACTCAGCGACTACGAGCAGTACTTC. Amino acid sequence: CASSQVLSDYEQYF.

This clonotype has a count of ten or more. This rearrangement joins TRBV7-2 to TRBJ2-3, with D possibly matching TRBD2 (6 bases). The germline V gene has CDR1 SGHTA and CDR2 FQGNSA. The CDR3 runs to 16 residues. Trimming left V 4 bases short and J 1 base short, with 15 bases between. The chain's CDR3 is CASSSMLARGTDTQYF. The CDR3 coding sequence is TGTGCCAGCAGCTCCATGCTAGCGAGGGGCACAGATACGCAGTATTTT.

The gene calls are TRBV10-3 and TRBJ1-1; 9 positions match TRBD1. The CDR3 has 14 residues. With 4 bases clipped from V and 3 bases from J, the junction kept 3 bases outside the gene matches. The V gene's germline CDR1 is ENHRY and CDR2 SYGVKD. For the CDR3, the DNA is TGTGCCATCAGTGGGGACAGGGATTACACTGAAGCTTTCTTT. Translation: CAISGDRDYTEAFF.

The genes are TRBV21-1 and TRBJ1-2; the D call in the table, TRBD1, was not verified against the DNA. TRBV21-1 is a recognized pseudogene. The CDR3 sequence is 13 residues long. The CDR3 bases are TGTGCCAGCAGCAATCTGGGGCAAGGAGGCTACACCTTC. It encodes CASSNLGQGGYTF.

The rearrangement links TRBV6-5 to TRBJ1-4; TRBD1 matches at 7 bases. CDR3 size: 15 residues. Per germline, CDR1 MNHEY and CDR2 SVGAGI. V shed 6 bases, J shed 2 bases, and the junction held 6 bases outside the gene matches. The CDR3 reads CASSRTGVTNEKLFF. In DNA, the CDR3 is TGTGCCAGCAGCCGCACAGGGGTGACTAATGAAAAACTGTTTTTT.

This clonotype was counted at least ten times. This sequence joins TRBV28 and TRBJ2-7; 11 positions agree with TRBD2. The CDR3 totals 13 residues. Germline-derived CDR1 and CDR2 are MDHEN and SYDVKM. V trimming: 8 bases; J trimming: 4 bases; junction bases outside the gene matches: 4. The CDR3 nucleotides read TGTGCCAGCTCCCTAGCGGGGGGATACGAGCAGTACTTC. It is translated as CASSLAGGYEQYF.

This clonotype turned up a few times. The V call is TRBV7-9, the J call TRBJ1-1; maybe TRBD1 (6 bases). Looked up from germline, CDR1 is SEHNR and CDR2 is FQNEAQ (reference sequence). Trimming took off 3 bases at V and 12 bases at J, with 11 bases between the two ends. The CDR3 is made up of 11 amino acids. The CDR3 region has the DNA TGTGCCAGCAGCTTCGGGGGCCCATCTTTCTTT. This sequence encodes CASSFGGPSFF.

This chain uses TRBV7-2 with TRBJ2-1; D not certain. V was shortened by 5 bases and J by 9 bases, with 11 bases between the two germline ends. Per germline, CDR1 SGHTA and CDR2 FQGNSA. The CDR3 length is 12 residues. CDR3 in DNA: TGTGCCAGCAGCCGCTATGTGGGTGAGCAGTTCTTC. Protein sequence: CASSRYVGEQFF.

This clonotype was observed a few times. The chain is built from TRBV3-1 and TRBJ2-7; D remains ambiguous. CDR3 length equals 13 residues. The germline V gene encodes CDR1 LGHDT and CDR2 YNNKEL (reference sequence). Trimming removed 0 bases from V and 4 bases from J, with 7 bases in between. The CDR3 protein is CASSQDSPYEQYF. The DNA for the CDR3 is TGTGCCAGCAGCCAAGATAGCCCTTACGAGCAGTACTTC.

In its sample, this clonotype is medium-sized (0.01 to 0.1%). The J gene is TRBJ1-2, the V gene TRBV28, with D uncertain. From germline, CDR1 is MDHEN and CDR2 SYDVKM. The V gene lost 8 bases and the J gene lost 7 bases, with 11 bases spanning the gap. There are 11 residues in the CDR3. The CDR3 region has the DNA TGTGCCAGCCTGGGCCCGCGTGGCTACACCTTC. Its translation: CASLGPRGYTF.

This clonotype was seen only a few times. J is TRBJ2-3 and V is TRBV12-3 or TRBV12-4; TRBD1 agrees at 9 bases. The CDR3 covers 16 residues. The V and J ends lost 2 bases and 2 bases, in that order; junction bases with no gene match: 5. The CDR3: CASSLNRGPNTDTQYF. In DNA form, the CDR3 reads TGTGCCAGCAGTTTAAACAGGGGGCCGAACACAGATACGCAGTATTTT.

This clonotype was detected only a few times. CDR3 amino acids: CASSLRPGLNEKLFF. The DNA for the CDR3 is TGTGCCAGCAGCTTGCGTCCCGGCCTTAATGAAAAACTGTTTTTT. The chain recombines TRBV7-2 with TRBJ1-4; D is unresolved. There are 15 residues in the CDR3. Germline V gives CDR1 SGHTA, CDR2 FQGNSA. V lost 3 bases and J 4 bases, leaving 12 bases between the germline ends.

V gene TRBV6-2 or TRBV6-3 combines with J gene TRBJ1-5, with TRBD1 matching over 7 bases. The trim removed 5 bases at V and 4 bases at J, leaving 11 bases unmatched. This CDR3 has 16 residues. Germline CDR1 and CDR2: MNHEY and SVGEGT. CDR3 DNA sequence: TGTGCCAGCAGTACGGCTCCGGGACAGAAGAATCAGCCCCAGCATTTT. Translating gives CASSTAPGQKNQPQHF.

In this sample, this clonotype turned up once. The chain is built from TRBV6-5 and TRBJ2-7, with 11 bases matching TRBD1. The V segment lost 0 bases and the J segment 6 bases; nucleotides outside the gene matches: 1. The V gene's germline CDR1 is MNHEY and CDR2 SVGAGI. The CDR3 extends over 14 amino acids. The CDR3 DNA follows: TGTGCCAGCAGTTACTCCGGGACAGGGGGCGAGCAGTACTTC. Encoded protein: CASSYSGTGGEQYF.